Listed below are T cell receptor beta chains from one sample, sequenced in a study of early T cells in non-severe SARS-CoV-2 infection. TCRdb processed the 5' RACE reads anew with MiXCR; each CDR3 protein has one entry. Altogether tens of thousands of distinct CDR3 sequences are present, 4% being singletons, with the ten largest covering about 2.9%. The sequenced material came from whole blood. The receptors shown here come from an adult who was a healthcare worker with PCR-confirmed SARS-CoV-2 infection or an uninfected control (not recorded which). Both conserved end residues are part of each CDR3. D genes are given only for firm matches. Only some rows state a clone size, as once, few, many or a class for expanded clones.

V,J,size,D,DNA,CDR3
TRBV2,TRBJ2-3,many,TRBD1,TGTGCCAGCAGTGAGGGACAGCTCACAGATACGCAGTATTTT,CASSEGQLTDTQYF
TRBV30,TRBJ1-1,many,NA,TGTGCCTGGAGTGTGAGCTGGGGTACTGAAGCTTTCTTT,CAWSVSWGTEAFF
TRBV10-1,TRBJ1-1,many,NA,TGCGCCAGCAGAGAAAGAGTGAACACTGAAGCTTTCTTT,CASRERVNTEAFF
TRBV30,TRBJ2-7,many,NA,TGTGCCTGGAGTGTATATGTGGGCAGGGGAGGCGAGCAGTACTTC,CAWSVYVGRGGEQYF
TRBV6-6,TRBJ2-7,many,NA,TGTGCCAGCAGTTACCTCATTAACGACGAGCAGTACTTC,CASSYLINDEQYF
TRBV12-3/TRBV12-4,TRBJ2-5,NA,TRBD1,TGTGCCAGCAGCCGCGGACAGGCGCAAGAGACCCAGTACTTC,CASSRGQAQETQYF
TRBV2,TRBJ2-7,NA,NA,TGTGCCAGCAGTGATGCAGGGAACCCTCCCTACGAGCAGTACTTC,CASSDAGNPPYEQYF
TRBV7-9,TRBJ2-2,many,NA,TGTGCCAGCAGCTTAGCCGGGGAGCTGTTTTTT,CASSLAGELFF
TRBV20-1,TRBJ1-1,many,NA,TGCAGTGCTAGAGATCTCGGCCAGCCGCGGTACACTGAAGCTTTCTTT,CSARDLGQPRYTEAFF
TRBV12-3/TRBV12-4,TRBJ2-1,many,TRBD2,TGTGCCAGCAGGGGGAGCCCGGGACTAGCGGGATCCAATGAGCAGTTCTTC,CASRGSPGLAGSNEQFF
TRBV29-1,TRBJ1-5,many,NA,TGCAGCGTTGGGTCTTGGGGGCCTAGCAATCAGCCCCAGCATTTT,CSVGSWGPSNQPQHF
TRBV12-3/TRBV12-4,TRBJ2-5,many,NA,TGTGCCAGCAGTTTTGCAGAGACCCAGTACTTC,CASSFAETQYF
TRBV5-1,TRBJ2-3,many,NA,TGCGCCAGCAGCTTGGGCGGGGTGCCCACAGATACGCAGTATTTT,CASSLGGVPTDTQYF
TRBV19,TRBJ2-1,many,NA,TGTGCCAGTAGTAGCTCTCCGGCCTCCCAGAGGCAGTTCTTC,CASSSSPASQRQFF
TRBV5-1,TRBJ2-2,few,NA,TGCGCCAGCAGCTTGGGCCACGCGAACACCGGGGAGCTGTTTTTT,CASSLGHANTGELFF
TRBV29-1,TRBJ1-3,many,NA,TGCAGCGTTGAAGGGTCAGGGAGGGGAAACACCATATATTTT,CSVEGSGRGNTIYF
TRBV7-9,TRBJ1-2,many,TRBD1,TGTGCCAGCAGCTTAGACGGGACAGGGGATGGCTACACCTTC,CASSLDGTGDGYTF
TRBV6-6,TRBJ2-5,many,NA,TGTGCCAGCCTTCGGGGTCACCAAGAGACCCAGTACTTC,CASLRGHQETQYF
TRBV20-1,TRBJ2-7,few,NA,TGCAGTGCTACTAGGGGGATAGGCGAGCAGTACTTC,CSATRGIGEQYF
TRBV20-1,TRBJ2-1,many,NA,TGCAGTGCTAGAGAAAGGAGTCAGTCCTACAATGAGCAGTTCTTC,CSARERSQSYNEQFF
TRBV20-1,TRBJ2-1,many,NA,TGCAGTGCTAGAGAGCCAAGACTTGCCAATGAGCAGTTCTTC,CSAREPRLANEQFF
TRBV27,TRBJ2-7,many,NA,TGTGCCAGCAGTTTATCTTGGGCGTCCTACGAGCAGTACTTC,CASSLSWASYEQYF
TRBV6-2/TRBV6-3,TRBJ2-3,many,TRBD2,TGTGCCAGCAGTACCGGACTAGCGGACACAGATACGCAGTATTTT,CASSTGLADTDTQYF
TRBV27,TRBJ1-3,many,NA,TGTGCCACCGCTCCCGTGGGGGAGAGCTCTGGAAACACCATATATTTT,CATAPVGESSGNTIYF
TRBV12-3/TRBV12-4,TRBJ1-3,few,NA,TGTGCCAGCAGTCGCCTGACAGCTGGAAACACCATATATTTT,CASSRLTAGNTIYF
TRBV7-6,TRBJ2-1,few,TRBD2,TGTGCCAGCAGCTTAGGCCCCAGCGGGGTCAATGAGCAGTTCTTC,CASSLGPSGVNEQFF
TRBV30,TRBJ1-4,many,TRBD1,TGTGCCTACCGACAGGGGAATGCTGAAAAACTGTTTTTT,CAYRQGNAEKLFF
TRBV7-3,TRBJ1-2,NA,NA,TGTGCCAGCAGCTCCTACCCGGGCAGCTATGGCTACACCTTC,CASSSYPGSYGYTF
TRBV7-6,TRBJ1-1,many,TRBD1,TGTGCCAGCAGCTTAGGGGACAGGGGTTTTTCCCGCACTGAAGCTTTCTTT,CASSLGDRGFSRTEAFF
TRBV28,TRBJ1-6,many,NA,TGTGCCAGCAGGGATTTAAATTCACCCCTCCACTTT,CASRDLNSPLHF
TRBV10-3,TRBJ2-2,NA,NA,TGTGCCATCAGGCCGGCCGGGAACACCGGGGAGCTGTTTTTT,CAIRPAGNTGELFF
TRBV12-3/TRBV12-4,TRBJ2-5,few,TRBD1,TGTGCCAGCAGTAAGACAGGGTGGGGAGAGACCCAGTACTTC,CASSKTGWGETQYF
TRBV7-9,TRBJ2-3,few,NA,TGTGCCAGCAGCCCGCGGGTCACAGATACGCAGTATTTT,CASSPRVTDTQYF
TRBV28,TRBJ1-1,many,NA,TGTGCCAGCAGTTTAAACAGCCTGAACACTGAAGCTTTCTTT,CASSLNSLNTEAFF
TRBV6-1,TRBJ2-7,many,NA,TGTGCCAGCAGGACCTTCGCCTACGAGCAGTACTTC,CASRTFAYEQYF
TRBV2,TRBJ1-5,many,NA,TGTGCCAGCAGAGGGACCTACAATCAGCCCCAGCATTTT,CASRGTYNQPQHF
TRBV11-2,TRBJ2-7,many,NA,TGTGCCAGCAGCTTAGATCGGGAAGGTCTGGAGTACTTC,CASSLDREGLEYF
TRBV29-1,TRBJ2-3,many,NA,TGCAGCGTTGGGGGCGGTAGCACAGATACGCAGTATTTT,CSVGGGSTDTQYF
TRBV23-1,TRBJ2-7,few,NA,TGCGCCAGCAGTCACCTACTACATCGCGAGCAGTACTTC,CASSHLLHREQYF
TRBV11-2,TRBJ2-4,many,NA,TGTGCCAGCAGCAAAGATGGGGGAATAGCCAAAAGCATTCAGTACTTC,CASSKDGGIAKSIQYF
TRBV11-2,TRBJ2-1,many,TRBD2,TGTGCCAGCAGCTCGGGGGGGCCTTACAATGAGCAGTTCTTC,CASSSGGPYNEQFF
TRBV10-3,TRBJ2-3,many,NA,TGTGCCATCAGTGGCAGGGGGGAAAGCACAGATACGCAGTATTTT,CAISGRGESTDTQYF
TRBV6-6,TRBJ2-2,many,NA,TGTGCCAGCACCCAGGGTACCGGGGAGCTGTTTTTT,CASTQGTGELFF
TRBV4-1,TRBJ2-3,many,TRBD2,TGCGCCAGCAGCCCAAGACCCTTAGCGGGAGACACAGATACGCAGTATTTT,CASSPRPLAGDTDTQYF
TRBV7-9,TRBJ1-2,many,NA,TGTGCCAGCAGCTCAAGGACTGGACGGGGCTATGGCTACACCTTC,CASSSRTGRGYGYTF
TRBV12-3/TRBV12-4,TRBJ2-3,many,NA,TGTGCCAGCAGTTTGGGCTGGGCAGATACGCAGTATTTT,CASSLGWADTQYF
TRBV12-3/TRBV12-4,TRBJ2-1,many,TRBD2,TGTGCCAGCTCCGGGACTAGCCCCCCGGCCTACAATGAGCAGTTCTTC,CASSGTSPPAYNEQFF
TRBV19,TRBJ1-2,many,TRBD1,TGTGCTTCCAGGGGGGGCCCCTATGGCTACACCTTC,CASRGGPYGYTF
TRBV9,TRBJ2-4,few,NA,TGTGCCAGCAGCGTAGATGGCCGGGATAAAAACATTCAGTACTTC,CASSVDGRDKNIQYF
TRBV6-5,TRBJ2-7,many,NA,TGTGCCAGCAGTTCTCTTAAAGGAGCTTCCGAGCAGTACTTC,CASSSLKGASEQYF
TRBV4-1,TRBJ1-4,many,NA,TGCGCCAGCAGCCCCGGGGGAGGGAGTAAAAAACTGTTTTTT,CASSPGGGSKKLFF
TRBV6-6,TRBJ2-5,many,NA,TGTGCCAGCAGTTACGGCCGACCTATCCAAGAGACCCAGTACTTC,CASSYGRPIQETQYF
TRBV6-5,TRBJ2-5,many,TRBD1,TGTGCCAGCAGTTACTCACTCTTCCCGGTCCAGGGGGCCCAGTACTTC,CASSYSLFPVQGAQYF
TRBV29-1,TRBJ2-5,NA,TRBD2,TGCAGCGTGGACCGGGGGGACCAAGAGACCCAGTACTTC,CSVDRGDQETQYF
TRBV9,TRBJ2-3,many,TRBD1,TGTGCCAGCAGCCCCGCGGGACAGGGGGGGGGCGGTACGCAGTATTTT,CASSPAGQGGGGTQYF